This T cell receptor beta chain derives from a study of shared clonotypes between healthy human individuals. Each sorted subset replicate got 200 ng genomic DNA, 30,000 or so genomes. Profiling relied on immunoSEQ multiplex PCR, and the TCRdb table lists in-frame clones only, not all of them. The data contain about 1,500,000 clones, over 95% of them singletons. This clone was seen only once. Its antigen is not known. Broader study findings: Despite large depth, sorted-subset datasets appeared incompletely sequenced. Estimated richness was generally greater in naive than memory subsets.

Sequencing input: naive CD4+ T cells sorted from blood. Subset noted: CD45RA+ positively selected. The TCR comes from a man aged 25 to 40 in good health.

The CDR3 DNA reads as TGTGCCATCAGTGAGTACGGACAGGGGCTTTTGAACACTGAAGCTTTCTTT. It codes for CAISEYGQGLLNTEAFF. The V call is TRBV10-3, the J call TRBJ1-1; 9 nucleotides line up with TRBD1. V lost 1 base to trimming and J lost 0 bases; unmatched junction nucleotides: 6. The CDR3 sequence is 17 residues long. CDR1 and CDR2 (germline): ENHRY, SYGVKD.